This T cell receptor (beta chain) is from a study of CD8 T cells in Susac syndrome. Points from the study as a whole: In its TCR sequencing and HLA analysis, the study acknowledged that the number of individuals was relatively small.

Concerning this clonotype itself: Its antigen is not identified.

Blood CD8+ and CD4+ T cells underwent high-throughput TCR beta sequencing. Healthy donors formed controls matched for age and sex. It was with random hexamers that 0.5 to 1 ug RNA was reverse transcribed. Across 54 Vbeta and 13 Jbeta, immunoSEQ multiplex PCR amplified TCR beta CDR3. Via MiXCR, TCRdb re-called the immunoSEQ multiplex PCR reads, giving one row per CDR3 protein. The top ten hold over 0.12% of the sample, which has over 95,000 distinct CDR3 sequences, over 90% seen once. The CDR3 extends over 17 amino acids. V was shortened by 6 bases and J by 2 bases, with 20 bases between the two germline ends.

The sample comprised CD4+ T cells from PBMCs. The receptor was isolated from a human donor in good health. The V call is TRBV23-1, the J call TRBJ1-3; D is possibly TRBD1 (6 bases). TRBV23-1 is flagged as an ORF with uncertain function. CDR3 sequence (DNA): TGCGCCAGCAGCCCCCCTTTAATAGCAGGGGCTGGAAACACCATATATTTT. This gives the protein CASSPPLIAGAGNTIYF.